What follows describes a single TCR beta chain. A far more abundant clone sits one base away, making this likely a read error. The V gene end was trimmed by 5 bases and the J gene end by 2 bases; junction bases not matched to a gene: 5. From germline, CDR1 is MNHNS and CDR2 SASEGT. The CDR3 contains 16 residues. Priming of first-strand cDNA relied on TRAV- and TRBV-specific primers (covering alpha and beta chains). TCRs underwent roughly 20 PCR cycles of amplification with a constant-region primer and V-primer adapter. mRNA that had been isolated underwent amplification through in vitro transcription. Each CDR3 protein gets one entry after TCRdb re-called the reads with MiXCR. There are just over 90,000 distinct CDR3 sequences in the sample; 20% to 25% occur only once, and roughly 12% lies in the top ten. These data originate in a study of low-dose radiotherapy and immunotherapy resistance in tumors. Study-level background: With fractions of 0.5 Gy given every 2 weeks, Cohort 1 accumulated a total of 6.5 Gy. Those assigned to Cohort 2 were treated with 1 Gy per fraction every two weeks (13 Gy in total over 26 weeks).

Time point noted: after trial treatment. The treatment here: LDRT plus nivolumab, ipilimumab, low-dose cyclophosphamide and aspirin (RACIN trial). This sequence originates from a female donor with ovarian cancer. The starting material was PBMCs, obtained after low-dose radiotherapy plus immunotherapy. The genes are TRBV6-1 and TRBJ2-5; TRBD2 aligns across 13 bases. This CDR3 reads CASSYETSGRQETQYF. The CDR3 nucleotides are TGTGCCAGCAGTTACGAGACTAGCGGGAGGCAAGAGACCCAGTACTTC.